The T cell receptor beta chain described here comes from a study of technical replicates of blood from a handful of donors. Unmatched junction bases numbered 4, after V lost 3 bases and J lost 3 bases. Germline assignment: CDR1 MNHEY and CDR2 SMNVEV (reference sequence). The CDR3 consists of 15 residues. The protocol was immunoSEQ multiplex PCR, while the TCRdb copy is restricted to in-frame clones and leaves out a portion. The data hold more than 90,000 clones, with 95% observed a single time. The sequencing sample was made of T cells isolated from PBMCs. The chain links TRBV27 to TRBJ2-3, with 9 bases matching TRBD1. The clonotype comes from a human donor in good health. The CDR3 spells CASSFRDRVTDTQYF. In DNA form, the CDR3 reads TGTGCCAGCAGTTTCCGGGACAGGGTGACAGATACGCAGTATTTT.